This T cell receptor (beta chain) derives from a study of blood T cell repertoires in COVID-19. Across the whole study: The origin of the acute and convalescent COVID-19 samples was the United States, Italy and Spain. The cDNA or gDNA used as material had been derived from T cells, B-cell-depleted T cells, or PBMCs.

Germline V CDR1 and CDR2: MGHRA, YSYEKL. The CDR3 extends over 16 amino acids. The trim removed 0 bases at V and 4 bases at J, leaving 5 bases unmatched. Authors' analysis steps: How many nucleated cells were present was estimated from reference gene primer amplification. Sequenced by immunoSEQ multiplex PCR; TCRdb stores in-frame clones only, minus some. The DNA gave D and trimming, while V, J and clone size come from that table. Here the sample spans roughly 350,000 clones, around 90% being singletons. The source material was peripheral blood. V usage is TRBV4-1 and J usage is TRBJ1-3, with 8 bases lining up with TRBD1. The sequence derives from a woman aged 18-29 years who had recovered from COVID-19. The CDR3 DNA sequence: TGCGCCAGCAGCCAAGACTACAGGGGGTGGGGAAACACCATATATTTT. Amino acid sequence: CASSQDYRGWGNTIYF.